The 19 T cell receptor beta chains below come from one sample, sequenced in a study of CD8 T cells in ankylosing spondylitis. TCRdb passed the 5' RACE reads through MiXCR, listing each CDR3 protein once. The repertoire includes approximately 290,000 distinct CDR3 sequences, around 21% of them detected once, and about 3.5% sits in the top ten. The sequencing input was blood, either unsorted or a sorted T cell fraction (not recorded which). The receptors originated from a female donor with ankylosing spondylitis or in good health (not recorded which).

This clonotype occurred many times. The chain carries TRBV29-1 and TRBJ2-1; D is tentatively TRBD1 or TRBD2 (5 bases each). Germline V CDR1 and CDR2: SQVTM, ANQGSEA. The CDR3 runs to 11 residues. V gave up 7 bases and J gave up 6 bases, with 10 bases separating them. CDR3 DNA sequence: TGCAGCGGGGACGGGCTCAATGAGCAGTTCTTC. This gives the protein CSGDGLNEQFF.

This clonotype was found once. V is TRBV2 and J is TRBJ2-1, with D perhaps TRBD1 (6 bases). This CDR3 is built from 13 residues. Germline CDR1 is SNHLY and CDR2 is FYNNEI. The V end lost 5 bases, the J end lost 5 bases, and 10 bases lay between the germline ends. The CDR3 loop reads CASSWAGDNEQFF. CDR3 nucleotide sequence: TGTGCCAGCAGTTGGGCAGGGGACAATGAGCAGTTCTTC. The full variable domain, with the rest looked up from reference TRBV2 and TRBJ2-1, is EPEVTQTPSHQVTQMGQEVILRCVPISNHLYFYWYRQILGQKVEFLVSFYNNEISEKSEIFDDQFSVERPDGSNFTLKIRSTKLEDSAMYFCASSWAGDNEQFFGPGTRLTVL.

This clonotype was observed a few times. V and J are TRBV12-3 or TRBV12-4 and TRBJ1-1, with D unresolved. The length of the CDR3 is 12 residues. V was trimmed by 2 bases and J by 7 bases, leaving 8 bases between them. DNA for the CDR3: TGTGCCAGCAGTTTATTAGAGGTTGAAGCTTTCTTT. This translates into CASSLLEVEAFF.

This clonotype came up many times. The chain combines TRBV4-3 with TRBJ2-1, with no clear D. The V and J ends lost 0 bases and 7 bases respectively, with 10 bases between them. This CDR3 comprises 14 residues. The V gene's germline CDR1 is LGHNA and CDR2 YSLEER. CDR3 region: CASSQDTSRNEQFF. CDR3 sequence (DNA): TGCGCCAGCAGCCAAGATACGTCCCGTAATGAGCAGTTCTTC.

This clonotype was seen a handful of times. The chain joins TRBV3-1 to TRBJ1-2; TRBD1 agrees at 8 bases. The CDR3 is made up of 15 amino acids. The ends lost 3 bases at V and 3 bases at J; junction bases unmatched: 6. Germline assignment: CDR1 LGHDT and CDR2 YNNKEL (reference sequence). CDR3 sequence (DNA): TGTGCCAGCAGCCACCCAGGGACAGGTGACTATGGCTACACCTTC. It is translated as CASSHPGTGDYGYTF. The whole variable domain, remainder taken from reference TRBV3-1 and TRBJ1-2, is DTAVSQTPKYLVTQMGNDKSIKCEQNLGHDTMYWYKQDSKKFLKIMFSYNNKELIINETVPNRFSPKSPDKAHLNLHINSLELGDSAVYFCASSHPGTGDYGYTFGSGTRLTVV.

This clonotype was observed many times. V gene TRBV20-1 combines with J gene TRBJ2-5; a weak D match, TRBD2 (6 bases). The CDR3 is 14 residues long. Germline CDR1 and CDR2: DFQATT and SNEGSKA (reference sequence). Trimming left V 1 base short and J 3 bases short, with 12 bases between. CDR3 region: CSARVREIKETQYF. The CDR3 DNA sequence: TGCAGTGCTAGAGTTCGGGAGATTAAAGAGACCCAGTACTTC.

Ten or more counts support this clonotype. The V gene is TRBV5-1, the J gene TRBJ1-2; D remains unclear. V was clipped by 0 bases and J by 6 bases, with 15 bases between them. The CDR3 is made up of 15 amino acids. Germline V gene lookup returns CDR1 SGHRS and CDR2 YFSETQ. As DNA, the CDR3 is TGCGCCAGCAGCTTGGCAGCGGGCCTCTCGGATGGCTACACCTTC. Residues: CASSLAAGLSDGYTF.

The V gene is TRBV6-1, the J gene TRBJ2-1; 10 positions agree with TRBD2. Germline V gene sequence: CDR1 MNHNS, CDR2 SASEGT. With V trimmed by 5 bases and J by 9 bases, 10 bases remained unmatched. The CDR3 loop spans 15 amino acids. The CDR3 protein is CASSPRPSGRGEQFF. DNA for the CDR3: TGTGCCAGCAGTCCCCGCCCTAGCGGGAGAGGTGAGCAGTTCTTC.

This clonotype was recorded a few times. The V call is TRBV10-3, the J call TRBJ2-7; TRBD1 matches 9 bases. Germline CDR1 is ENHRY and CDR2 is SYGVKD. The CDR3 extends over 14 amino acids. J was trimmed by 1 base and V by 4 bases; bases with no gene match: 2. Here the CDR3 reads CAISVGTGSYEQYF. CDR3 nucleotide sequence: TGTGCCATCAGTGTAGGGACAGGGTCCTACGAGCAGTACTTC.

The chain combines TRBV5-1 with TRBJ2-7; 11 bases match TRBD1. After removal of 0 bases from V and 2 bases from J, the junction contained 10 bases not matched to a gene. The CDR3 sequence is 18 residues long. CDR1 is SGHRS, CDR2 YFSETQ, per germline. The CDR3 here is CASSLATQGQGGTYEQYF. The CDR3 coding sequence is TGCGCCAGCAGCTTGGCCACACAGGGACAGGGGGGAACCTACGAGCAGTACTTC. Full variable domain (remainder filled in from reference TRBV5-1 and TRBJ2-7): KAGVTQTPRYLIKTRGQQVTLSCSPISGHRSVSWYQQTPGQGLQFLFEYFSETQRNKGNFPGRFSGRQFSNSRSEMNVSTLELGDSALYLCASSLATQGQGGTYEQYFGPGTRLTVT.

This clonotype was found a few times. The rearrangement joins TRBV20-1 to TRBJ1-4; D may be TRBD1 (5 bases). Trimming removed 2 bases at V and 15 bases at J, with 16 bases between. The CDR3 runs to 12 residues. The V gene's germline CDR1 is DFQATT and CDR2 SNEGSKA (reference sequence). DNA of the CDR3: TGCAGTGCTAGAAGTCTGGCAGGGACGGTGTTTTTT. This translates into CSARSLAGTVFF.

This clonotype was seen at least ten times. The J gene is TRBJ2-2, the V gene TRBV29-1; D is ambiguous. The CDR3 loop spans 11 amino acids. V lost 6 bases and J 0 bases, leaving 2 bases between the germline ends. CDR1 is SQVTM, CDR2 ANQGSEA, per germline. In nucleotides, the CDR3 is TGCAGCGTATCGAACACCGGGGAGCTGTTTTTT. This encodes CSVSNTGELFF.

This clonotype was found many times. The V call is TRBV10-3, the J call TRBJ2-7, with no clear D. CDR1 ENHRY and CDR2 SYGVKD come from the germline V gene. The CDR3 spans 13 residues. Trimming stripped 4 bases from V and 6 bases from J, with 13 bases between. CDR3 protein: CAISGWDSSEQYF. In nucleotides, the CDR3 is TGTGCCATCAGTGGATGGGATAGTAGCGAGCAGTACTTC.

This chain connects TRBV24-1 to TRBJ2-1; a possible D gene is TRBD1 (7 bases). Germline CDR1 KGHDR, CDR2 SFDVKD. The CDR3 sequence is 13 residues long. Trimming removed 9 bases from V and 8 bases from J, with 16 bases in between. The CDR3: CATGGTAGDEQFF. The CDR3 region has the DNA TGTGCCACCGGAGGGACAGCTGGCGATGAGCAGTTCTTC.

The chain couples TRBV4-1 to TRBJ2-5, with 9 positions matching TRBD1. The germline V gene encodes CDR1 MGHRA and CDR2 YSYEKL. The CDR3 contains 16 residues. J was trimmed by 4 bases and V by 2 bases; bases with no gene match: 8. DNA for the CDR3: TGCGCCAGCAGCCAACGGGCACAGGGGGCTCGAGAGACCCAGTACTTC. Its protein product is CASSQRAQGARETQYF.

This chain links TRBV20-1 with TRBJ2-5; D might be TRBD1 (6 bases). Germline V gives CDR1 DFQATT, CDR2 SNEGSKA (reference sequence). V lost 5 bases and J 7 bases, leaving 14 bases between the germline ends. The CDR3 has 12 residues. The chain's CDR3 is CSACRTVGTQYF. The DNA for the CDR3 is TGCAGTGCTTGCCGGACAGTAGGGACCCAGTACTTC.

The J gene is TRBJ2-1, the V gene TRBV9; the D is unclear. This CDR3 comprises 16 residues. With 2 bases removed from V and 1 base from J, the gap between germline ends came to 13 bases. Germline CDR1 is SGDLS and CDR2 is YYNGEE. CDR3 residues: CASSVRGGRSYNEQFF. The CDR3 DNA is TGTGCCAGCAGCGTGCGTGGCGGTAGGTCCTACAATGAGCAGTTCTTC. The full variable domain, completed using reference TRBV9 and TRBJ2-1, is DSGVTQTPKHLITATGQRVTLRCSPRSGDLSVYWYQQSLDQGLQFLIQYYNGEERAKGNILERFSAQQFPDLHSELNLSSLELGDSALYFCASSVRGGRSYNEQFFGPGTRLTVL.

There are many counts of this clonotype. The chain uses TRBV20-1 and TRBJ1-2; D remains ambiguous. V was shortened by 6 bases and J by 4 bases, with 12 bases between the two germline ends. CDR3 size: 12 residues. Germline-derived CDR1 and CDR2 are DFQATT and SNEGSKA (reference sequence). CDR3 sequence (DNA): TGCAGTGCAACTGTCCTGACCTATGGCTACACCTTC. Translation: CSATVLTYGYTF.

This clonotype was recorded many times. The chain carries TRBV5-1 and TRBJ2-3; unclear D gene. Trimming left V 2 bases short and J 2 bases short, with 9 bases between. The CDR3 spans 14 residues. CDR1 and CDR2 from the germline V gene are SGHRS and YFSETQ. The CDR3, as DNA: TGCGCCAGCAGCTTTAACAGAGACACAGATACGCAGTATTTT. Protein sequence: CASSFNRDTDTQYF.